Shown below are 17 T cell receptor beta chains from a single sample sequenced in a study of cytomegalovirus exposure and HLA in healthy donors. 13 Jbeta primers and 60 Vbeta primers were used for the PCR. TCRdb's table, derived via immunoSEQ multiplex PCR, lists solely in-frame clones and lacks some. This sample yields around 200,000 clones, of which more than 60% are seen a single time; roughly 1.6% belongs to the top ten. The sequencing sample was made of PBMCs. These receptors originate from a man over 45 in good health and CMV-seronegative.

The sample holds one count of this clone. The rearrangement joins TRBV25-1 to TRBJ1-3; TRBD1 might be the D (5 bases). The CDR3 covers 16 residues. The germline gives CDR1 MGHDK, CDR2 SYGVNS. V lost 1 base, J lost 3 bases, and 13 bases lay in between. The CDR3 region has the DNA TGTGCCAGCAGTGAATCCAAGGGGCAAGGTGGAAACACCATATATTTT. This sequence encodes CASSESKGQGGNTIYF.

As regards this clone: The identical CDR3 is also encoded by other nucleotide sequences in the sample. This chain connects TRBV29-1 to TRBJ2-2; 10 bases are shared with TRBD1. The CDR3 runs to 14 residues. Germline V gene lookup returns CDR1 SQVTM and CDR2 ANQGSEA. Unmatched junction bases numbered 6, after V lost 3 bases and J lost 8 bases. The CDR3 reads CSVDPDRGLGELFF. DNA of the CDR3: TGCAGCGTTGATCCTGACAGGGGGCTAGGGGAGCTGTTTTTT.

The J gene is TRBJ1-5, the V gene TRBV4-1; D call uncertain. CDR1 is MGHRA, CDR2 YSYEKL, per germline. The CDR3 is 13 residues long. The V gene lost 0 bases and the J gene lost 16 bases, with 16 bases spanning the gap. DNA for the CDR3: TGCGCCAGCAGCCAAGATTCAGACTGGCTTCCTCATTTT. Protein: CASSQDSDWLPHF.

The gene calls are TRBV6-6 and TRBJ1-5; TRBD1 aligns across 10 bases. The length of the CDR3 is 15 residues. The germline CDR1 and CDR2 sequences are MNHNY and SVGAGI (reference sequence). The J segment lost 4 bases and the V segment lost 7 bases, leaving 7 bases of the junction unmatched. The CDR3, as DNA: TGTGCCAGCAATCAAGGGGACAGGGGTAATCAGCCCCAGCATTTT. This sequence encodes CASNQGDRGNQPQHF.

The V and J genes are TRBV27 and TRBJ2-2, with a tentative D call TRBD1 (5 bases). Germline CDR1 and CDR2: MNHEY and SMNVEV (reference sequence). The CDR3 loop spans 15 amino acids. Trimming stripped 3 bases from V and 1 base from J, with 9 bases between. CDR3 coding DNA: TGTGCCAGCAGTTTTAGGGGCGGGAACACCGGGGAGCTGTTTTTT. This gives the protein CASSFRGGNTGELFF.

V usage is TRBV7-8 and J usage is TRBJ2-2; maybe TRBD1 (5 bases). Between the trimmed V and J ends, which lost 6 bases and 3 bases, there was a span of 8 bases. There are 13 residues in the CDR3. CDR1 SGHVS and CDR2 FQNEAQ come from the germline V gene. The CDR3 sequence: CASRQGYTGELFF. The DNA of the CDR3 is TGTGCCAGCAGGCAGGGATACACCGGGGAGCTGTTTTTT.

The rearrangement links TRBV14 to TRBJ2-3; D gene unclear. V shed 4 bases and J shed 3 bases, with 5 bases lying between them. The CDR3 has 12 amino acids. The germline V gene encodes CDR1 SGHDN and CDR2 FVKESK. The CDR3 protein is CASSPRTDTQYF. The CDR3 DNA is TGTGCCAGCAGCCCCAGGACAGATACGCAGTATTTT.

The J gene is TRBJ2-7, the V gene TRBV9; 7 positions agree with TRBD1. Germline V gene sequence: CDR1 SGDLS, CDR2 YYNGEE. The CDR3 has 14 amino acids. Trimming took 0 bases from V and 5 from J; bases not matched to a gene: 5. The CDR3 region is CASSVGGQGDEQYF. The DNA of the CDR3 is TGTGCCAGCAGCGTAGGGGGTCAGGGGGACGAGCAGTACTTC.

This clone was recorded a few times. This chain connects TRBV5-6 to TRBJ2-3; 7 nucleotides line up with TRBD1. The trim removed 4 bases at V and 6 bases at J, leaving 8 bases unmatched. CDR3 length equals 14 residues. Germline V gives CDR1 SGHDT, CDR2 YYEEEE. CDR3 protein: CASSPGTASDTQYF. Here the CDR3 DNA reads TGTGCCAGCAGCCCCGGGACAGCCAGCGATACGCAGTATTTT.

In this sample, this clone turned up a few times. V gene TRBV29-1 combines with J gene TRBJ1-1; 7 nucleotides align to TRBD1. The ends lost 8 bases at V and 4 bases at J; junction bases unmatched: 13. CDR3 length equals 14 residues. The germline V gene has CDR1 SQVTM and CDR2 ANQGSEA. In DNA form, the CDR3 reads TGCAGCTTCGAGGGGGCGGTTTTGGGCACTGAAGCTTTCTTT. Its translation: CSFEGAVLGTEAFF. Supplemented by reference TRBV29-1 and TRBJ1-1, the full variable domain reads SAVISQKPSRDICQRGTSLTIQCQVDSQVTMMFWYRQQPGQSLTLIATANQGSEATYESGFVIDKFPISRPNLTFSTLTVSNMSPEDSSIYLCSFEGAVLGTEAFFGQGTRLTVV.

The chain joins TRBV27 to TRBJ2-3; 8 nucleotides align to TRBD2. The germline CDR1 and CDR2 sequences are MNHEY and SMNVEV (reference sequence). The CDR3 loop spans 17 amino acids. Losses at the gene ends were 5 bases for V and 3 bases for J; bases not matched to a gene: 13. CDR3 sequence reads: CASSPTPGGWATDTQYF. CDR3 DNA sequence: TGTGCCAGCAGTCCTACTCCGGGAGGGTGGGCGACAGATACGCAGTATTTT.

This clone has more than one count but fewer than ten. The chain joins TRBV28 to TRBJ1-6, with D possibly TRBD1 on 5 matching bases. CDR1 and CDR2 from the germline V gene are MDHEN and SYDVKM. The CDR3 loop spans 14 amino acids. Between the trimmed V and J ends, which lost 2 bases and 7 bases, there was a span of 9 bases. The CDR3: CASSLETANSPLHF. The CDR3 DNA sequence: TGTGCCAGCAGTTTAGAGACAGCCAATTCACCCCTCCACTTT. Looking up the rest from reference TRBV28 and TRBJ1-6 gives the full variable domain: DVKVTQSSRYLVKRTGEKVFLECVQDMDHENMFWYRQDPGLGLRLIYFSYDVKMKEKGDIPEGYSVSREKKERFSLILESASTNQTSMYLCASSLETANSPLHFGNGTRLTVT.

The chain has TRBV4-1 and TRBJ2-1, with 7 bases identical to TRBD2. This CDR3 spans 16 amino acids. CDR1 is MGHRA, CDR2 YSYEKL, per germline. V shed 7 bases and J 2 bases; nucleotides not matched to a gene: 11. CDR3 sequence (DNA): TGCGCCAGCAACCCCCGGAGCGGGACCACCTACAATGAGCAGTTCTTC. As protein: CASNPRSGTTYNEQFF.

The chain recombines TRBV18 with TRBJ2-1; D may be TRBD2 (6 bases). Germline CDR1 is KGHSH and CDR2 is LQKENI. There are 15 residues in the CDR3. Trimming took 6 bases from V and 8 from J, leaving 20 bases between them. DNA for the CDR3: TGTGCCAGCTCCCCCGGGAGAACGTTCGGGGATGAGCAGTTCTTC. Its translation is CASSPGRTFGDEQFF. Using reference TRBV18 and TRBJ2-1 for the parts outside the CDR3, the full variable domain is NAGVMQNPRHLVRRRGQEARLRCSPMKGHSHVYWYRQLPEEGLKFMVYLQKENIIDESGMPKERFSAEFPKEGPSILRIQQVVRGDSAAYFCASSPGRTFGDEQFFGPGTRLTVL.

This sequence joins TRBV19 and TRBJ2-2; 7 bases agree with TRBD1. CDR1 is LNHDA, CDR2 SQIVND, per germline (reference sequence). After removal of 3 bases from V and 4 bases from J, the junction contained 11 bases not matched to a gene. The CDR3 has 17 amino acids. Here the CDR3 reads CASSILMTGSGTGELFF. In nucleotides, the CDR3 is TGTGCCAGTAGTATCCTAATGACAGGGTCGGGCACCGGGGAGCTGTTTTTT. The variable domain in full, with the rest retrieved from reference TRBV19 and TRBJ2-2, is DGGITQSPKYLFRKEGQNVTLSCEQNLNHDAMYWYRQDPGQGLRLIYYSQIVNDFQKGDIAEGYSVSREKKESFPLTVTSAQKNPTAFYLCASSILMTGSGTGELFFGEGSRLTVL.

This rearrangement joins TRBV29-1 to TRBJ2-4; TRBD2 is a possible D gene (6 bases). V lost 0 bases to trimming and J lost 9 bases, with 15 bases between them. The CDR3 is 14 amino acids. The germline gives CDR1 SQVTM, CDR2 ANQGSEA. Here the CDR3 reads CSVEEGTSQSIQYF. The CDR3 bases are TGCAGCGTTGAAGAGGGGACTTCCCAGAGCATTCAGTACTTC. Together with reference TRBV29-1 and TRBJ2-4, the CDR3 gives the full variable domain: SAVISQKPSRDICQRGTSLTIQCQVDSQVTMMFWYRQQPGQSLTLIATANQGSEATYESGFVIDKFPISRPNLTFSTLTVSNMSPEDSSIYLCSVEEGTSQSIQYFGAGTRLSVL.

V gene TRBV9 combines with J gene TRBJ2-2; 8 nucleotides align to TRBD2. Germline trimming cut 4 bases from V and 6 bases from J; bases unmatched to any gene: 5. CDR1 is SGDLS and CDR2 is YYNGEE in the germline V gene. This CDR3 is 14 amino acids long. The CDR3 DNA sequence: TGTGCCAGCAGCTCGGGGGGGCGCGCCGGGGAGCTGTTTTTT. It translates to CASSSGGRAGELFF.